This TCR beta chain was sequenced in a study of T-cell memory formation after mild COVID-19. Study-level points and caveats: For second-wave clones that peaked at day 37, SARS-CoV-2 specificity went unverified.

In regard to this clonotype: Its antigen remains unknown.

J lost 4 bases, V lost 4 bases, and 2 bases had no gene match. The CDR3 covers 13 residues. Germline V gives CDR1 SGHTA, CDR2 FQGNSA. A single record per CDR3 protein comes from TCRdb applying MiXCR to the 5' RACE reads. The sample has roughly 500,000 distinct CDR3 sequences; about 20% are singletons. J is TRBJ1-1 and V is TRBV7-2; TRBD1 matches at 8 bases. The clonotype was recovered from an adult woman who had mild COVID-19 (a few samples of this study predate the infection). Cell type and time point are not known. The sequencing sample was made of PBMCs or a T cell subset sorted from them (not recorded which). The CDR3 region has the DNA TGTGCCAGCAGCTGGGGACAGGTCACTGAAGCTTTCTTT. It yields the protein CASSWGQVTEAFF.